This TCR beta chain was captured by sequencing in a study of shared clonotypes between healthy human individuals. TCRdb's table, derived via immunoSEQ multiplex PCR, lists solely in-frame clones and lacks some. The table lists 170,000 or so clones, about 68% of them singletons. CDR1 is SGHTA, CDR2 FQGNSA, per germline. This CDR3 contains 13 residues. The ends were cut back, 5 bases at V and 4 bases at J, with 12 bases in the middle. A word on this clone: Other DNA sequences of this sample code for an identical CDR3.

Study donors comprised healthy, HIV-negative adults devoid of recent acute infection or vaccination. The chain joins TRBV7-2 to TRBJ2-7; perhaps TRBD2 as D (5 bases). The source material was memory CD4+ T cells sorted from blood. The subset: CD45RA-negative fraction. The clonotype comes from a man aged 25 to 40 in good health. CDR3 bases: TGTGCCAGCAGCCTAGAAGCGGAATACGAGCAGTACTTC. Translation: CASSLEAEYEQYF. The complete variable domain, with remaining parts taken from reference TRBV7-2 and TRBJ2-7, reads GAGVSQSPSNKVTEKGKDVELRCDPISGHTALYWYRQSLGQGLEFLIYFQGNSAPDKSGLPSDRFSAERTGGSVSTLTIQRTQQEDSAVYLCASSLEAEYEQYFGPGTRLTVT.